The 5 T cell receptor beta chains below all came from one sample that was sequenced in a study of blood T cell repertoires in COVID-19. TCRdb's copy holds only in-frame clones and misses some; the assay was immunoSEQ multiplex PCR. The table has roughly 330,000 clones, approximately 90% seen once. Material: peripheral blood. Every receptor here comes from a woman aged 45-60 years with active or convalescent COVID-19.

This chain joins TRBV6-5 and TRBJ1-6, with D hard to call. The length of the CDR3 is 12 residues. The germline CDR1 and CDR2 sequences are MNHEY and SVGAGI. Trimming took off 2 bases at V and 10 bases at J, with 6 bases between the two ends. CDR3 protein: CASSYIQSPLHF. The CDR3 DNA is TGTGCCAGCAGTTACATACAATCACCCCTCCACTTT.

The chain uses TRBV4-3 and TRBJ2-5; 7 nucleotides agree with TRBD2. The J segment lost 5 bases and the V segment lost 4 bases, leaving 10 bases of the junction unmatched. The length of the CDR3 is 15 residues. Germline V CDR1 and CDR2: LGHNA, YSLEER. The CDR3 loop reads CASSRVTGGGETQYF. CDR3 bases: TGCGCCAGCAGCCGAGTGACGGGAGGAGGGGAGACCCAGTACTTC.

This clone was observed a single time. V gene TRBV14 combines with J gene TRBJ2-5; perhaps TRBD2 as D (6 bases). In germline, CDR1 is SGHDN, CDR2 FVKESK. The CDR3 extends over 18 amino acids. The V end lost 0 bases, the J end lost 7 bases, and 24 bases lay between the germline ends. As DNA, the CDR3 is TGTGCCAGCAGCCAAGAAGCCGGCCGGGGGACTTCCAAAGGGACCCAGTACTTC. Its translation is CASSQEAGRGTSKGTQYF.

The chain recombines TRBV19 with TRBJ2-3, with D perhaps TRBD2 (6 bases). The V gene lost 1 base and the J gene lost 0 bases, with 11 bases spanning the gap. The CDR3 is 16 residues long. Germline V gives CDR1 LNHDA, CDR2 SQIVND (reference sequence). The CDR3: CASSIGAGISTDTQYF. For the CDR3, the DNA is TGTGCCAGTAGTATAGGTGCGGGGATTAGCACAGATACGCAGTATTTT.

The chain links TRBV3-1 (or the pseudogene TRBV3-2) to TRBJ1-1; tentative D call: TRBD1 (5 bases). Trimming removed 1 base at V and 11 bases at J, with 14 bases between. CDR3 size: 13 residues. Germline V CDR1 and CDR2: LGHDT, YNNKEL (reference sequence). The CDR3 loop reads CASSQVQGLGAFF. The CDR3, as DNA: TGTGCCAGCAGCCAAGTGCAGGGACTTGGCGCTTTCTTT.